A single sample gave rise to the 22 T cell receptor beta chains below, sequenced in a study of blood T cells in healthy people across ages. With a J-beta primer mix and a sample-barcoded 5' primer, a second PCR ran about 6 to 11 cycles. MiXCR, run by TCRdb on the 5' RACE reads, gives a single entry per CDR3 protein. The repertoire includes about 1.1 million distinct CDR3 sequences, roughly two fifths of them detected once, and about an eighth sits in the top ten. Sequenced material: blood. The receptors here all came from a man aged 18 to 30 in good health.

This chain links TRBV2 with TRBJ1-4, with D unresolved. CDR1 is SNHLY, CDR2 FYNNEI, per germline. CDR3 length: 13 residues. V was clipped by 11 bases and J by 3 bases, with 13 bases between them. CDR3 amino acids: CARRAMANEKLFF. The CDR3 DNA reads TGTGCCCGCCGGGCGATGGCTAATGAAAAACTGTTTTTT.

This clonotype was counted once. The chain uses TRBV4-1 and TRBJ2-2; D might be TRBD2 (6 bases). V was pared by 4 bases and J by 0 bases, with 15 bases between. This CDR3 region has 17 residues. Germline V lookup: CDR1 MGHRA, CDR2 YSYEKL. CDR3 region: CASSPRTDYANTGELFF. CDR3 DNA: TGCGCCAGCAGCCCTAGGACGGACTACGCGAACACCGGGGAGCTGTTTTTT.

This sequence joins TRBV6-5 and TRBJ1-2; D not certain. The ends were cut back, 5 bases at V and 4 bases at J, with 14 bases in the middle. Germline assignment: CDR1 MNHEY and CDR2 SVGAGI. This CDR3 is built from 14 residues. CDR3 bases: TGTGCCAGCAGTGCGGGAGGCAGGTCCTATGGCTACACCTTC. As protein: CASSAGGRSYGYTF.

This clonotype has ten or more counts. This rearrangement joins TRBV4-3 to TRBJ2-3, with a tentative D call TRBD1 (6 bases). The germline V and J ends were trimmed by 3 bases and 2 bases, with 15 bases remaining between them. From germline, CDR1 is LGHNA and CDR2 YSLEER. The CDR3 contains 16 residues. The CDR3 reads CASSQDSYRDTDTQYF. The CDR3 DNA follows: TGCGCCAGCAGCCAGGATTCCTACAGGGACACAGATACGCAGTATTTT.

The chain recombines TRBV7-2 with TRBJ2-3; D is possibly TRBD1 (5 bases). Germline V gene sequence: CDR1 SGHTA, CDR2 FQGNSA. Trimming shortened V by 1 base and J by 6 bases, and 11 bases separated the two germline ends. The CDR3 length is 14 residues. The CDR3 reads CASSLGGDMDTQYF. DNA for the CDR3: TGTGCCAGCAGCTTAGGGGGCGACATGGATACGCAGTATTTT.

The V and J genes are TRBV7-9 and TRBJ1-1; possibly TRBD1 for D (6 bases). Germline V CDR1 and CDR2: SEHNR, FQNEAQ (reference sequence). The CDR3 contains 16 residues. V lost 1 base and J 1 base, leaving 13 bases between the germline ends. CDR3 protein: CASSLEGGRGNTEAFF. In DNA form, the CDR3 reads TGTGCCAGCAGCTTAGAAGGGGGGCGAGGGAACACTGAAGCTTTCTTT.

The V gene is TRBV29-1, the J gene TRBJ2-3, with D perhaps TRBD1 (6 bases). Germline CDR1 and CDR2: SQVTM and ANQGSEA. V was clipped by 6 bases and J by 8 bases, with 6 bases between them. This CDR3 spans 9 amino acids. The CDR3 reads CSVGATQYF. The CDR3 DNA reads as TGCAGCGTGGGGGCTACGCAGTATTTT.

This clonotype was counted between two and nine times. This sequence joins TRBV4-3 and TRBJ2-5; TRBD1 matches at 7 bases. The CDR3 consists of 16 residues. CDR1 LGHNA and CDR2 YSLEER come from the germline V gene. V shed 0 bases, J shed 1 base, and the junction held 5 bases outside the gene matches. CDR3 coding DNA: TGCGCCAGCAGCCAAGATTTCAGGGGGATCCAAGAGACCCAGTACTTC. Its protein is CASSQDFRGIQETQYF.

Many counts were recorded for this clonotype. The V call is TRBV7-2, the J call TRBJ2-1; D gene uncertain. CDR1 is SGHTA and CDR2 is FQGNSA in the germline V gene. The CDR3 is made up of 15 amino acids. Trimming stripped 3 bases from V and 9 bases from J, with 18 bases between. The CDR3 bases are TGTGCCAGCAGCTTTGACCCAGCGACCCTCTCTGAGCAGTTCTTC. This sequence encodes CASSFDPATLSEQFF.

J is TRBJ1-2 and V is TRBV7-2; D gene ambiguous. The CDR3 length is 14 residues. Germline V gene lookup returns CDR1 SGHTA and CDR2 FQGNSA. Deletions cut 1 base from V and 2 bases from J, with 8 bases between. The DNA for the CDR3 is TGTGCCAGCAGCTTAGTTCCAGGCAACTATGGCTACACCTTC. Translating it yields CASSLVPGNYGYTF.

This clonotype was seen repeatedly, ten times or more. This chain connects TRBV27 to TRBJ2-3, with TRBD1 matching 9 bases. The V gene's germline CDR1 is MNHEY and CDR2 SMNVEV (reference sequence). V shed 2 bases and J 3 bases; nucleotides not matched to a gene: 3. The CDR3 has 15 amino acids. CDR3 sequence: CASSLRDRGTDTQYF. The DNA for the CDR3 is TGTGCCAGCAGTTTAAGAGACAGGGGGACAGATACGCAGTATTTT.

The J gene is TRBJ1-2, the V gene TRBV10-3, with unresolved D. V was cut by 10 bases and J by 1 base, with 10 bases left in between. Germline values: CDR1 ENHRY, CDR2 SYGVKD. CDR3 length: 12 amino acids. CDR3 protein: CATYSDNYGYTF. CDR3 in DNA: TGTGCCACGTATTCCGATAACTATGGCTACACCTTC.

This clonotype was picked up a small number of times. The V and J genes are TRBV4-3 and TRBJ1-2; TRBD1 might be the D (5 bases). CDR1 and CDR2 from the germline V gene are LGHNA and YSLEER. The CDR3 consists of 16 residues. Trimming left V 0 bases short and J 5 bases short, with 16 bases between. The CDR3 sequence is CASSQDPVGGRYGYTF. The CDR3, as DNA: TGCGCCAGCAGCCAAGATCCGGTTGGGGGGAGGTATGGCTACACCTTC.

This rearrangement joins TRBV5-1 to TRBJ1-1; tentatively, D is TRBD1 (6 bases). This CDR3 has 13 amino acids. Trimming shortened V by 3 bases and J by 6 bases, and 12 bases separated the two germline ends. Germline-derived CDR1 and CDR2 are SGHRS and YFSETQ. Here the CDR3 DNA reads TGCGCCAGCAGCTCCTACAGGGCATCTGAAGCTTTCTTT. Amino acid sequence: CASSSYRASEAFF.

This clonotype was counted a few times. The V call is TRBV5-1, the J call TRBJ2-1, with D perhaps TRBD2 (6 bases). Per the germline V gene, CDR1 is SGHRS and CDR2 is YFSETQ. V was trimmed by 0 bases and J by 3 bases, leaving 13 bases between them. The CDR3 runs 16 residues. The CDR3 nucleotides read TGCGCCAGCAGCTTGGCGGGCGGGGAACTCTACAATGAGCAGTTCTTC. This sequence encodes CASSLAGGELYNEQFF.

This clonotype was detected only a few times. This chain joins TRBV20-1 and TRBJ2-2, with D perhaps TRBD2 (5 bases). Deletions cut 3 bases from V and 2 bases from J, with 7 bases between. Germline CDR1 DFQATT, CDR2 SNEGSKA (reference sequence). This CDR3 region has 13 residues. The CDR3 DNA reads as TGCAGTGCTAGGGGAGACAACACCGGGGAGCTGTTTTTT. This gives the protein CSARGDNTGELFF.

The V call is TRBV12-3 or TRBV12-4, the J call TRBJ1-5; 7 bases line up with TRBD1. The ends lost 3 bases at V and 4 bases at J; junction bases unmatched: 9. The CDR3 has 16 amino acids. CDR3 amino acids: CASSFRGAGGNQPQHF. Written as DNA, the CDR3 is TGTGCCAGCAGTTTCCGAGGCGCAGGGGGAAATCAGCCCCAGCATTTT.

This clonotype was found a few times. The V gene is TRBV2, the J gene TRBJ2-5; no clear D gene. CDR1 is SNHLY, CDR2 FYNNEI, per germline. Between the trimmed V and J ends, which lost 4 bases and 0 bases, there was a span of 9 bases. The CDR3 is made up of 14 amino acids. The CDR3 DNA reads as TGTGCCAGCAGTGTGGCAGTAAACCAAGAGACCCAGTACTTC. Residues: CASSVAVNQETQYF.

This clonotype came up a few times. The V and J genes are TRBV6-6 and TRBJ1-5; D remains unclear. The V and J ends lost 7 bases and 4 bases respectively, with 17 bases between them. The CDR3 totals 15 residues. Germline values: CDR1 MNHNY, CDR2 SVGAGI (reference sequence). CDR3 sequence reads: CASILRVRRNQPQHF. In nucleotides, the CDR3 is TGTGCCAGCATCTTAAGGGTCAGGAGGAATCAGCCCCAGCATTTT.

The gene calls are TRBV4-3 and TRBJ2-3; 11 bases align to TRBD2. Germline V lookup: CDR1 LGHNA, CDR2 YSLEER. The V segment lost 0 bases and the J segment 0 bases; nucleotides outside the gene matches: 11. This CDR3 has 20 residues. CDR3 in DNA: TGCGCCAGCAGCCAAGACCAACTAGCGGGGGCCCCTATAAGCACAGATACGCAGTATTTT. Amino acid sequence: CASSQDQLAGAPISTDTQYF.

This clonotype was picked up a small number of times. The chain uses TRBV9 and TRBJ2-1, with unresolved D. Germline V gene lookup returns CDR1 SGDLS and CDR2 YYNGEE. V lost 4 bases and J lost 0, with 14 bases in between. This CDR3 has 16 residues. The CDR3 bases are TGTGCCAGCAGCCGAACCTCGGCGGCCTCCTACAATGAGCAGTTCTTC. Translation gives CASSRTSAASYNEQFF.

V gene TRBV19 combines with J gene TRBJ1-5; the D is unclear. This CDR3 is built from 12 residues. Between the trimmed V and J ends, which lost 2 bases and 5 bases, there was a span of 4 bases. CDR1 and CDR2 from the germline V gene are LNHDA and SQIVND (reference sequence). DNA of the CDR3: TGTGCCAGTAGTATAACGGATCAGCCCCAGCATTTT. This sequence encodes CASSITDQPQHF.